Following are 30 T cell receptor beta chains from one sample sequenced in a study of long-term antiretroviral therapy in people with HIV. Assay version v3.0 of immunoSEQ was used, and it was run at survey level. This table comes from immunoSEQ multiplex PCR, and its TCRdb copy is limited to in-frame clones, with some not included. Here the sample spans 26,000 or so clones, approximately 87% being singletons. The sample was unsorted PBMCs, taken 0.5 years after starting antiretroviral therapy. All receptors derive from a woman under 30 with HIV.

V gene TRBV28 combines with J gene TRBJ2-2; D is undetermined. The CDR3 length is 13 residues. V lost 8 bases and J 7 bases, leaving 14 bases between the germline ends. Per the germline V gene, CDR1 is MDHEN and CDR2 is SYDVKM. In nucleotides, the CDR3 is TGTGCCAGCGCGGACCTTCGGATCGGGGAGCTGTTTTTT. It specifies CASADLRIGELFF.

The chain recombines TRBV7-2 with TRBJ2-1; a weak D match, TRBD2 (5 bases). Germline V gene lookup returns CDR1 SGHTA and CDR2 FQGNSA. Trimming left V 2 bases short and J 6 bases short, with 11 bases between. The CDR3 has 14 residues. The CDR3 spells CASSLNAGTNEQFF. CDR3 nucleotides: TGTGCCAGCAGCTTAAATGCGGGCACCAATGAGCAGTTCTTC.

The rearrangement joins TRBV5-4 to TRBJ2-2; D not resolved. The CDR3 is made up of 15 amino acids. The V gene lost 4 bases and the J gene lost 1 base, with 11 bases spanning the gap. The germline V gene has CDR1 SGHNT and CDR2 YYREEE (reference sequence). Here the CDR3 DNA reads TGTGCCAGCAGCCCCCGACGTCAGAACACCGGGGAGCTGTTTTTT. Protein sequence: CASSPRRQNTGELFF.

This clone was seen just once. The rearrangement links TRBV4-2 to TRBJ2-3; 7 nucleotides align to TRBD2. The CDR3 contains 17 residues. J lost 1 base, V lost 3 bases, and 10 bases had no gene match. Germline CDR1 LGHNA, CDR2 YNFKEQ. CDR3 in amino acids: CASSQMGAGLGTDTQYF. The CDR3 nucleotides are TGTGCCAGCAGCCAGATGGGAGCGGGACTTGGCACAGATACGCAGTATTTT.

This chain links TRBV28 with TRBJ2-7; TRBD1 might be the D (6 bases). This CDR3 is 14 amino acids long. Deletions cut 2 bases from V and 7 bases from J, with 15 bases between. Per germline, CDR1 MDHEN and CDR2 SYDVKM. For the CDR3, the DNA is TGTGCCAGCAGTTTAATGGGACAACCGGGGGAGCAGTACTTC. Protein product: CASSLMGQPGEQYF.

The rearrangement links TRBV5-1 to TRBJ1-2, with TRBD1 matching 7 bases. J gave up 3 bases and V 4 bases, and 3 bases lay outside the gene matches. CDR1 is SGHRS, CDR2 YFSETQ, per germline. The CDR3 totals 13 residues. In nucleotides, the CDR3 is TGCGCCAGCAGCCCAGACAGGGACTATGGCTACACCTTC. Its protein product is CASSPDRDYGYTF. Filled out from reference TRBV5-1 and TRBJ1-2, the complete variable domain reads KAGVTQTPRYLIKTRGQQVTLSCSPISGHRSVSWYQQTPGQGLQFLFEYFSETQRNKGNFPGRFSGRQFSNSRSEMNVSTLELGDSALYLCASSPDRDYGYTFGSGTRLTVV.

The chain carries TRBV27 and TRBJ1-5; D may be TRBD1 (5 bases). This CDR3 comprises 14 residues. V was clipped by 6 bases and J by 3 bases, with 12 bases between them. Germline values: CDR1 MNHEY, CDR2 SMNVEV (reference sequence). The CDR3 loop reads CASSLRDVNQPQHF. The CDR3 DNA reads as TGTGCCAGCAGCCTCCGGGACGTCAATCAGCCCCAGCATTTT.

The chain uses TRBV4-1 and TRBJ2-3; D is ambiguous. This CDR3 has 12 residues. The germline CDR1 and CDR2 sequences are MGHRA and YSYEKL. The V end was cut by 2 bases, the J end by 4 bases, with 4 bases between. CDR3 DNA: TGCGCCAGCAGCCAATCTTCAGATACGCAGTATTTT. Translating gives CASSQSSDTQYF.

The rearrangement joins TRBV10-3 to TRBJ2-3; no reliable D call. The germline V gene has CDR1 ENHRY and CDR2 SYGVKD. This CDR3 comprises 16 residues. V lost 3 bases, J lost 1 base, and 14 bases lay in between. The CDR3 spells CAISEGSERRTDTQYF. The CDR3 DNA is TGTGCCATCAGTGAAGGCAGCGAAAGGCGCACAGATACGCAGTATTTT.

The chain couples TRBV9 to TRBJ1-1, with 10 nucleotides matching TRBD1. The CDR3 is 15 residues long. Trimming at V came to 3 bases and at J to 1 base, leaving 3 bases not matched to a gene. The germline V gene has CDR1 SGDLS and CDR2 YYNGEE. CDR3 sequence reads: CASSGRQGANTEAFF. CDR3 nucleotides: TGTGCCAGCAGCGGGCGACAGGGGGCGAACACTGAAGCTTTCTTT.

This clone occurred once. Distinct nucleotide sequences in the sample also encode this CDR3. CDR3 protein: CASSLGGSSYEQYF. In DNA form, the CDR3 reads TGTGCCAGCAGCTTGGGGGGGAGCTCCTACGAGCAGTACTTC. This rearrangement joins TRBV5-4 to TRBJ2-7; D might be TRBD1 or TRBD2, each matching 5 bases. The V end was cut by 0 bases, the J end by 0 bases, with 7 bases between. The germline gives CDR1 SGHNT, CDR2 YYREEE (reference sequence). The length of the CDR3 is 14 residues. Filled out from reference TRBV5-4 and TRBJ2-7, the complete variable domain reads ETGVTQSPTHLIKTRGQQVTLRCSSQSGHNTVSWYQQALGQGPQFIFQYYREEENGRGNFPPRFSGLQFPNYSSELNVNALELDDSALYLCASSLGGSSYEQYFGPGTRLTVT.

J is TRBJ2-7 and V is TRBV5-1; TRBD1 or TRBD2 may be the D gene (5 bases each). The CDR3 consists of 15 residues. In germline, CDR1 is SGHRS, CDR2 YFSETQ. Trimming left V 4 bases short and J 3 bases short, with 17 bases between. The DNA for the CDR3 is TGCGCCAGCAGCCCGAGAGGGGACGGATACTACGAGCAGTACTTC. This encodes CASSPRGDGYYEQYF.

The V and J genes are TRBV10-1 and TRBJ2-7, with 9 bases that match TRBD2. Germline loops: CDR1 WNHNN, CDR2 SYGVQD (reference sequence). With V trimmed by 3 bases and J by 4 bases, 7 bases remained unmatched. This CDR3 is built from 15 residues. The CDR3 coding sequence is TGCGCCAGCAGTGAATGTCGAGCGGGAGGATACGAGCAGTACTTC. Its protein is CASSECRAGGYEQYF.

V usage is TRBV6-6 and J usage is TRBJ2-5; D is ambiguous. This CDR3 region has 16 residues. The germline gives CDR1 MNHNY, CDR2 SVGAGI (reference sequence). V was clipped by 0 bases and J by 4 bases, with 15 bases between them. DNA of the CDR3: TGTGCCAGCAGTTACTCGATGTATCCCCCGGGAGAGACCCAGTACTTC. Its translation: CASSYSMYPPGETQYF.

The chain carries TRBV13 and TRBJ2-6, with D possibly TRBD1 on 5 matching bases. This CDR3 contains 18 residues. The V end lost 0 bases, the J end lost 2 bases, and 14 bases lay between the germline ends. Germline V gene sequence: CDR1 PRHDT, CDR2 FYEKMQ (reference sequence). The CDR3 loop reads CASSLGPGRATGANVLTF. The CDR3 DNA sequence: TGTGCCAGCAGCTTAGGCCCCGGCAGGGCCACTGGGGCCAACGTCCTGACTTTC. Full variable domain (remainder filled in from reference TRBV13 and TRBJ2-6): AAGVIQSPRHLIKEKRETATLKCYPIPRHDTVYWYQQGPGQDPQFLISFYEKMQSDKGSIPDRFSAQQFSDYHSELNMSSLELGDSALYFCASSLGPGRATGANVLTFGAGSRLTVL.

This rearrangement joins TRBV7-3 to TRBJ1-1; D gene ambiguous. V was clipped by 4 bases and J by 2 bases, with 14 bases between them. Germline V gene lookup returns CDR1 SGHTA and CDR2 FQGTGA. The CDR3 length is 15 residues. CDR3 nucleotides: TGTGCCAGCAGCTCCGGAGGGATCGGAAACACTGAAGCTTTCTTT. It specifies CASSSGGIGNTEAFF.

The chain couples TRBV19 to TRBJ1-2, with D possibly TRBD1 on 5 matching bases. Trimming removed 4 bases at V and 4 bases at J, with 16 bases between. The V gene's germline CDR1 is LNHDA and CDR2 SQIVND (reference sequence). The CDR3 totals 15 residues. CDR3 sequence: CASSRSRGSFYGYTF. In nucleotides, the CDR3 is TGTGCCAGTAGTAGATCGAGGGGTTCCTTCTATGGCTACACCTTC.

The chain has TRBV9 and TRBJ2-3, with 7 bases aligning to TRBD2. V shed 2 bases and J 2 bases; nucleotides not matched to a gene: 8. The CDR3 covers 16 residues. CDR1 and CDR2 (germline): SGDLS, YYNGEE. The chain's CDR3 is CASSVNRLADTDTQYF. Here the CDR3 DNA reads TGTGCCAGCAGCGTGAATCGCCTAGCGGACACAGATACGCAGTATTTT.

CDR3 sequence: CASSVNGAYGYTF. CDR3 nucleotide sequence: TGTGCCAGCAGTGTTAATGGGGCCTATGGCTACACCTTC. V usage is TRBV2 and J usage is TRBJ1-2; D is perhaps TRBD1 (5 bases). The germline V and J ends were trimmed by 4 bases and 4 bases, with 10 bases remaining between them. Germline lookup yields CDR1 SNHLY and CDR2 FYNNEI. This CDR3 has 13 amino acids. The variable domain in full, completed from reference TRBV2 and TRBJ1-2, reads EPEVTQTPSHQVTQMGQEVILRCVPISNHLYFYWYRQILGQKVEFLVSFYNNEISEKSEIFDDQFSVERPDGSNFTLKIRSTKLEDSAMYFCASSVNGAYGYTFGSGTRLTVV.

V usage is TRBV2 and J usage is TRBJ2-1; TRBD2 agrees at 7 bases. Germline V gene sequence: CDR1 SNHLY, CDR2 FYNNEI. V lost 9 bases to trimming and J lost 9 bases; unmatched junction nucleotides: 14. The CDR3 is made up of 14 amino acids. The CDR3 sequence: CASRGVKAVGEQFF. Here the CDR3 DNA reads TGTGCCAGTCGGGGGGTCAAAGCTGTCGGTGAGCAGTTCTTC.

This clone has just a few counts. This rearrangement joins TRBV27 to TRBJ2-1; TRBD2 aligns across 14 bases. Germline loops: CDR1 MNHEY, CDR2 SMNVEV (reference sequence). CDR3 length equals 14 residues. J lost 7 bases, V lost 8 bases, and 4 bases had no gene match. The CDR3 DNA is TGTGCCAGCTCGGGACTAGCGGGAGATAATGAGCAGTTCTTC. Translated, it gives CASSGLAGDNEQFF.

In DNA form, the CDR3 reads TGTGCCAGTAGTAGCCTCGGGGGGAGGTACACTGAAGCTTTCTTT. Its protein is CASSSLGGRYTEAFF. The chain has TRBV19 and TRBJ1-1, with D maybe TRBD1 (5 bases). V was pared by 4 bases and J by 3 bases, with 15 bases between. Germline V gene lookup returns CDR1 LNHDA and CDR2 SQIVND (reference sequence). This CDR3 region has 15 residues.

The chain is built from TRBV4-2 and TRBJ1-1, with D possibly matching TRBD1 (5 bases). V was cut by 2 bases and J by 5 bases, with 15 bases left in between. The length of the CDR3 is 15 residues. Germline CDR1 and CDR2: LGHNA and YNFKEQ. CDR3 nucleotide sequence: TGTGCCAGCAGCCAATCAGAAGGGGTGGGAACTGAAGCTTTCTTT. Translation gives CASSQSEGVGTEAFF.

V usage is TRBV6-4 and J usage is TRBJ2-1; D is undetermined. The CDR3 is 16 amino acids. The germline V and J ends were trimmed by 2 bases and 0 bases, with 11 bases remaining between them. The V gene's germline CDR1 is MRHNA and CDR2 SNTAGT. CDR3 sequence: CASSDEASSSYNEQFF. In DNA, the CDR3 is TGTGCCAGCAGTGACGAGGCCTCGAGCTCCTACAATGAGCAGTTCTTC.

The rearrangement links TRBV9 to TRBJ2-1; no clear D. The length of the CDR3 is 15 residues. The V end was cut by 1 base, the J end by 1 base, with 9 bases between. Germline V gene sequence: CDR1 SGDLS, CDR2 YYNGEE. The chain's CDR3 is CASSVTVRSYNEQFF. In nucleotides, the CDR3 is TGTGCCAGCAGCGTAACCGTACGGTCCTACAATGAGCAGTTCTTC. The variable domain in full, with the rest retrieved from reference TRBV9 and TRBJ2-1, is DSGVTQTPKHLITATGQRVTLRCSPRSGDLSVYWYQQSLDQGLQFLIQYYNGEERAKGNILERFSAQQFPDLHSELNLSSLELGDSALYFCASSVTVRSYNEQFFGPGTRLTVL.

The J gene is TRBJ2-7, the V gene TRBV21-1; the DNA was not used to check the table's D call, TRBD1. TRBV21-1 is recorded as a pseudogene. The CDR3 totals 15 residues. The CDR3 region is CASSKYRGLQYEQYF. The CDR3 DNA sequence: TGTGCCAGCAGCAAATATAGGGGGCTCCAGTACGAGCAGTACTTC.

The rearrangement joins TRBV18 to TRBJ2-7, with TRBD1 matching over 7 bases. V lost 3 bases to trimming and J lost 7 bases; unmatched junction nucleotides: 9. The CDR3 loop spans 14 amino acids. Germline lookup yields CDR1 KGHSH and CDR2 LQKENI. The DNA for the CDR3 is TGTGCCAGCTCACCGCCCGAGGGGACAGTTGAGCAGTACTTC. Residues: CASSPPEGTVEQYF.

This rearrangement joins TRBV27 to TRBJ1-1; TRBD1 might be the D (5 bases). The CDR3 covers 12 residues. V gave up 6 bases and J gave up 9 bases, with 14 bases separating them. Germline CDR1 and CDR2: MNHEY and SMNVEV (reference sequence). The CDR3 region has the DNA TGTGCCAGCAGCCCCCCGGGGCAAAAAGCTTTCTTT. This gives the protein CASSPPGQKAFF.

This chain uses TRBV28 with TRBJ2-2, with D perhaps TRBD2 (6 bases). The CDR3 has 15 residues. Looked up from germline, CDR1 is MDHEN and CDR2 is SYDVKM. The V and J ends lost 2 bases and 4 bases respectively, with 11 bases between them. The CDR3 DNA reads as TGTGCCAGCAGTTTACTAGGGACTTCCACCGGGGAGCTGTTTTTT. As protein: CASSLLGTSTGELFF.

V usage is TRBV11-2 and J usage is TRBJ2-7; D not resolved. The V end was cut by 5 bases, the J end by 3 bases, with 8 bases between. This CDR3 spans 12 amino acids. Germline V CDR1 and CDR2: SGHAT, FQNNGV. DNA for the CDR3: TGTGCCAGCAGCCCTTATAGCTACGAGCAGTACTTC. Its protein product is CASSPYSYEQYF.